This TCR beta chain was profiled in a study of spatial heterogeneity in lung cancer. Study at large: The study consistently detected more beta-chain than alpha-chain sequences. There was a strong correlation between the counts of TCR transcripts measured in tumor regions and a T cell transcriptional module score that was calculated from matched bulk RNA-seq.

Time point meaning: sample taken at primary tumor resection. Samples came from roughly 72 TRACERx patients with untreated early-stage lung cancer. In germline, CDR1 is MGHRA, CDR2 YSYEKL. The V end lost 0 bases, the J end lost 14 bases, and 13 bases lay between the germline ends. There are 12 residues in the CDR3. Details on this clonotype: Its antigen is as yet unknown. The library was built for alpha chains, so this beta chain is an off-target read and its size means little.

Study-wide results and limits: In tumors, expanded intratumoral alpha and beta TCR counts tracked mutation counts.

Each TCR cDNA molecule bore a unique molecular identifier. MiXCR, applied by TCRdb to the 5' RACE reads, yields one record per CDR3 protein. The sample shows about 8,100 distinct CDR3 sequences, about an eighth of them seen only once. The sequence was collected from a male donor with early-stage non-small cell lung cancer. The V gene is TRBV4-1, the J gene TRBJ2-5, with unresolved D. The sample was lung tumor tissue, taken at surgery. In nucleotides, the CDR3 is TGCGCCAGCAGCCAAGATAGGGCGAGAATTTACTTC. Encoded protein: CASSQDRARIYF.